Below are 19 T cell receptor beta chains sequenced from a single sample in a study of blood T cell repertoires in COVID-19. The repertoire was sequenced with immunoSEQ multiplex PCR; TCRdb's copy has only in-frame clones and lacks some. The top ten hold roughly 29% of the sample, which has tens of thousands of clones, around 80% seen once. Source material: peripheral blood. These receptors came from a man in his fifties or sixties with active or convalescent COVID-19.

The CDR3 nucleotides are TGTGCCAGCAGCCATGGACAGGGGGCAATTGAAGCTTTCTTT. Encoded protein: CASSHGQGAIEAFF. The chain joins TRBV3-1 (or the pseudogene TRBV3-2) to TRBJ1-1; 11 positions match TRBD1. This CDR3 has 14 residues. The ends lost 3 bases at V and 7 bases at J; junction bases unmatched: 4. Germline CDR1 reads LGHDT; CDR2 reads YNNKEL (reference sequence).

The chain combines TRBV4-1 with TRBJ1-5; 7 positions match TRBD1. The germline V gene encodes CDR1 MGHRA and CDR2 YSYEKL. CDR3 size: 14 residues. V was clipped by 4 bases and J by 3 bases; unmatched bases: 3. CDR3 in amino acids: CASSPGTVNQPQHF. The DNA of the CDR3 is TGCGCCAGCAGCCCTGGGACAGTCAATCAGCCCCAGCATTTT.

The chain employs TRBV5-1 and TRBJ2-3, with 11 bases matching TRBD2. V lost 0 bases to trimming and J lost 6 bases; unmatched junction nucleotides: 3. Germline values: CDR1 SGHRS, CDR2 YFSETQ. The CDR3 consists of 15 residues. CDR3: CASSLEGTSGDTQYF. In nucleotides, the CDR3 is TGCGCCAGCAGCTTGGAGGGGACTAGCGGCGATACGCAGTATTTT.

The chain joins TRBV11-2 to TRBJ2-7; D is undetermined. V was clipped by 1 base and J by 3 bases, with 4 bases between them. The CDR3 length is 12 residues. Germline V CDR1 and CDR2: SGHAT, FQNNGV. The CDR3 here is CASSLGSYEQYF. CDR3 sequence (DNA): TGTGCCAGCAGCTTAGGGAGCTACGAGCAGTACTTC.

This chain uses TRBV4-1 with TRBJ2-3; 7 nucleotides agree with TRBD2. Unmatched junction bases numbered 9, after V lost 0 bases and J lost 3 bases. CDR1 and CDR2 (germline): MGHRA, YSYEKL. The CDR3 length is 17 residues. As DNA, the CDR3 is TGCGCCAGCAGCCAAGAAGGTTCCCAGCGGGGTACAGATACGCAGTATTTT. Amino acids: CASSQEGSQRGTDTQYF.

The V and J genes are TRBV10-3 and TRBJ2-7, with TRBD1 matching 8 bases. Trimming removed 6 bases from V and 6 bases from J; junction bases left unmatched: 7. The CDR3 has 13 residues. Germline CDR1 is ENHRY and CDR2 is SYGVKD. In DNA, the CDR3 is TGTGCCATCAGGAATATTGGACAGGGCGAGCAGTACTTC. Its protein is CAIRNIGQGEQYF.

The V and J genes are TRBV28 and TRBJ2-2, with D unresolved. The CDR3 runs 18 residues. The ends were cut back, 2 bases at V and 1 base at J, with 17 bases in the middle. Germline lookup yields CDR1 MDHEN and CDR2 SYDVKM. The CDR3 DNA sequence: TGTGCCAGCAGTTTAGTCCCCTTTTCTCGTAAGAACACCGGGGAGCTGTTTTTT. This translates into CASSLVPFSRKNTGELFF. The variable domain in full, with the rest retrieved from reference TRBV28 and TRBJ2-2, is DVKVTQSSRYLVKRTGEKVFLECVQDMDHENMFWYRQDPGLGLRLIYFSYDVKMKEKGDIPEGYSVSREKKERFSLILESASTNQTSMYLCASSLVPFSRKNTGELFFGEGSRLTVL.

This clone has a single count. This chain connects TRBV5-4 to TRBJ1-2; 7 bases are a match to TRBD1. The CDR3 is made up of 13 amino acids. CDR1 and CDR2 (germline): SGHNT, YYREEE (reference sequence). V trimming: 3 bases; J trimming: 6 bases; junction bases outside the gene matches: 5. In nucleotides, the CDR3 is TGTGCCAGCAGCTCGGACAGGCAGGATGGCTACACCTTC. Translated, it gives CASSSDRQDGYTF. Filled out from reference TRBV5-4 and TRBJ1-2, the complete variable domain reads ETGVTQSPTHLIKTRGQQVTLRCSSQSGHNTVSWYQQALGQGPQFIFQYYREEENGRGNFPPRFSGLQFPNYSSELNVNALELDDSALYLCASSSDRQDGYTFGSGTRLTVV.

This rearrangement joins TRBV21-1 to TRBJ1-4. TRBV21-1 is annotated as a pseudogene. CDR3 length: 17 amino acids. In nucleotides, the CDR3 is TGTGCCAGCAGCAAAGGTGGAGGGAAGGTGGGCAATGAAAAACTGTTTTTT. Protein: CASSKGGGKVGNEKLFF.

In DNA, the CDR3 is TGCGCCAGCAGCCAACCGGGACAGGGGGCTCGAGAGCAGTACTTC. This translates into CASSQPGQGAREQYF. This chain links TRBV4-1 with TRBJ2-7; 12 bases fit TRBD1. The germline CDR1 and CDR2 sequences are MGHRA and YSYEKL. The CDR3 contains 15 residues. V was clipped by 2 bases and J by 7 bases; unmatched bases: 6.

CDR3 DNA sequence: TGTGCCAGCAGCTGGGGGACAGGCAGCTATGGCTACACCTTC. It yields the protein CASSWGTGSYGYTF. The rearrangement links TRBV5-6 to TRBJ1-2; TRBD1 aligns across 8 bases. Germline CDR1 and CDR2: SGHDT and YYEEEE. J gave up 4 bases and V 3 bases, and 5 bases lay outside the gene matches. The CDR3 totals 14 residues. Full variable domain (outside the CDR3, taken from reference TRBV5-6 and TRBJ1-2): DAGVTQSPTHLIKTRGQQVTLRCSPKSGHDTVSWYQQALGQGPQFIFQYYEEEERQRGNFPDRFSGHQFPNYSSELNVNALLLGDSALYLCASSWGTGSYGYTFGSGTRLTVV.

The chain recombines TRBV29-1 with TRBJ2-5; the D is unclear. Between the trimmed V and J ends, which lost 4 bases and 5 bases, there was a span of 11 bases. Germline V gene lookup returns CDR1 SQVTM and CDR2 ANQGSEA. The CDR3 is 12 amino acids. The CDR3 sequence is CSVVTQRETQYF. The CDR3 DNA sequence: TGCAGCGTTGTGACCCAGAGGGAGACCCAGTACTTC. The entire variable domain, with the rest obtained from reference TRBV29-1 and TRBJ2-5, is as follows: SAVISQKPSRDICQRGTSLTIQCQVDSQVTMMFWYRQQPGQSLTLIATANQGSEATYESGFVIDKFPISRPNLTFSTLTVSNMSPEDSSIYLCSVVTQRETQYFGPGTRLLVL.

The rearrangement joins TRBV3-1 (or the pseudogene TRBV3-2) to TRBJ2-7; weak D call: TRBD1 (5 bases). Germline CDR1 LGHDT, CDR2 YNNKEL (reference sequence). V lost 0 bases and J 5 bases, leaving 14 bases between the germline ends. The CDR3 has 15 amino acids. The CDR3 here is CASSQDIGRADEQYF. In nucleotides, the CDR3 is TGTGCCAGCAGCCAAGACATTGGCAGGGCTGACGAGCAGTACTTC.

The chain couples TRBV25-1 to TRBJ1-6; TRBD1 aligns across 8 bases. The CDR3 covers 15 residues. Germline V gene lookup returns CDR1 MGHDK and CDR2 SYGVNS. The V gene end was trimmed by 3 bases and the J gene end by 7 bases; junction bases not matched to a gene: 5. Here the CDR3 DNA reads TGTGCCAGCAGTGAGTCAGGGGGCGCGAATTCACCCCTCCACTTT. Its protein product is CASSESGGANSPLHF.

CDR3 sequence (DNA): TGTGCCAGCAGCACCGGGACAGGAATGGACACTGAAGCTTTCTTT. Translated: CASSTGTGMDTEAFF. The V gene is TRBV11-3, the J gene TRBJ1-1, with 8 bases identical to TRBD1. Germline assignment: CDR1 SGHNT and CDR2 YENEEA. The CDR3 is made up of 15 amino acids. Trimming at V came to 5 bases and at J to 3 bases, leaving 8 bases not matched to a gene.

The V call is TRBV6-2 or TRBV6-3, the J call TRBJ2-2, with TRBD1 matching over 7 bases. The germline V gene has CDR1 MNHEY and CDR2 SVGEGT. The trim removed 4 bases at V and 0 bases at J, leaving 2 bases unmatched. There are 15 residues in the CDR3. CDR3: CASSSQGANTGELFF. CDR3 bases: TGTGCCAGCAGTTCTCAGGGGGCGAACACCGGGGAGCTGTTTTTT.

This sequence joins TRBV28 and TRBJ1-5; maybe TRBD1 (6 bases). CDR3 length: 14 amino acids. Deletions cut 6 bases from V and 4 bases from J, with 13 bases between. From germline, CDR1 is MDHEN and CDR2 SYDVKM. As DNA, the CDR3 is TGTGCCAGCAGGCTTCCCCAGGGGAATCAGCCCCAGCATTTT. It translates to CASRLPQGNQPQHF.

The chain is built from TRBV4-1 and TRBJ2-7; 10 bases are shared with TRBD1. Per the germline V gene, CDR1 is MGHRA and CDR2 is YSYEKL. The length of the CDR3 is 16 residues. J gave up 2 bases and V 1 base, and 5 bases lay outside the gene matches. The CDR3 sequence: CASSQGGQGLTYEQYF. CDR3 bases: TGCGCCAGCAGCCAAGGGGGACAGGGGTTGACCTACGAGCAGTACTTC.

The chain links TRBV5-4 to TRBJ1-4, with D maybe TRBD1 (5 bases). The CDR3 consists of 13 residues. V was trimmed by 2 bases and J by 6 bases, leaving 8 bases between them. Germline CDR1 and CDR2: SGHNT and YYREEE (reference sequence). CDR3 region: CASSLQADEKLFF. The CDR3 DNA is TGTGCCAGCAGCTTACAGGCCGATGAAAAACTGTTTTTT. The full variable domain, in which reference TRBV5-4 and TRBJ1-4 provide the parts outside the CDR3, is ETGVTQSPTHLIKTRGQQVTLRCSSQSGHNTVSWYQQALGQGPQFIFQYYREEENGRGNFPPRFSGLQFPNYSSELNVNALELDDSALYLCASSLQADEKLFFGSGTQLSVL.